This TCR beta chain was obtained from a study of identical twins (dated by TCRdb to 2016 to 2018). Regarding the complete study: The study deep-sequenced TCR alpha and beta repertoires from monozygotic twins, unrelated adults of various ages and cord blood to test whether fetal clonotypes persist. Replicate twin experiments were performed at different times using different library preparation protocols to rule out contamination.

This clonotype was recorded a few times. The antigen this receptor binds is unknown. One base away there is no much larger clone; base qualities are not given. Library construction relied on 5' RACE. The listed sequencing device is Illumina HiSeq 2000. A universal primer binding site was introduced by template switching, and a unique molecular identifier was present in the final cDNA, enabling accurate counting of TCR cDNA molecules. Specific primers in the conserved constant-segment region were used to synthesize first-strand cDNA for TCR alpha and beta chains. To control for contamination, every cDNA library carried two barcodes: a SMART-Mk sample barcode plus Illumina barcodes. TruSeq adapter sequences and Illumina sample barcodes were added in two successive PCR steps. The TCR alpha and beta cDNA libraries were sequenced on the Illumina HiSeq platform using custom primers. Per the source publication's procedure: MiGEC processed the raw reads to extract unique molecular identifiers, while MiXCR was used to determine the CDR3 positions. Recombination models were inferred per individual with the repgenHMM and IGoR tools using an EM algorithm. Shared clonotype analysis was performed with the tcR package in R, normalizing sharing by the product of cloneset sizes. To study raw recombination without the effects of thymic and clonal selection, out-of-frame nonproductive sequences were analyzed. In-frame beta chains were kept once TCRdb had trimmed the public reads at Q25 with fastp and called clones with MiXCR. Identical CDR3 proteins give one entry, which carries the most common genes and DNA. The V and J calls come from TCRdb's annotation, not from the publication. The sample contains approximately 280,000 distinct CDR3 sequences, less than 9% of them found a single time. Jointly, the top ten make up around 2.1% of the sample.

CDR1 is given as MNHEY and CDR2 as SVGEGT, both from the germline V gene. V drops 5 bases and J drops 0 bases, leaving 32 bases in between. Spanning cysteine to phenylalanine, the CDR3 consists of 22 amino acids. Only the CDR3 DNA stays, 66 bases, in frame from base 1. All donors were healthy Caucasians. Three pairs of female monozygotic twins, all aged about 18 to 30 years, made up the twin cohort. Miltenyi CD45RO+ enrichment and human naive T-cell isolation kits were used to isolate memory (CD45RO+) and naive T cells from PBMC. General study outcomes and caveats: Abundant cord blood beta clonotypes carried fewer insertions; young adult naive repertoires showed a weaker similar trend, while memory repertoires showed none. Compared with coincidental sharing between unrelated individuals, out-of-frame TCR alpha sequences shared between twins showed an excess of sequences with low generation probability. Zero-insertion analyses could be partly confounded by invariant T cells such as MAIT and iNKT, although diverse VJ usage argued against such confounding for most clonotypes. In monozygotic twins, recombination models systematically underestimated out-of-frame TCR alpha sharing, but the models matched the sharing seen between unrelated individuals. Because the same donors could not be followed over many years, the conclusions relied on cross-sectional statistical analysis. A weaker excess of twin sharing was found in beta out-of-frame sequences because the signal-to-noise ratio was lowered by fewer shared sequences.

The same specimen was also included in a second study, on yellow fever vaccine responses in identical twins. The second investigation adds: The authors reported that the T cell response to vaccination in identical twins appeared partly convergent and partly personalized. In identical twins, the study followed T cell clones that responded to the vaccine with precision.

The chain is made from TRBV6-2 or TRBV6-3 and TRBJ2-1; a tentative D call is TRBD2 (6 bases match). The sample consisted of memory (CD45RO+) T cells sorted from blood. Taken with the paper, the label for cell subset or site translates to: CD45RO+ enriched T cells. The sequence was collected from a woman under 30 in good health. This receptor carries the CDR3 CASSKSSAGRPGTPSSYNEQFF. The nucleotide sequence reads as follows: TGTGCCAGCAGTAAATCGAGCGCCGGGAGACCCGGGACGCCTAGCTCCTACAATGAGCAGTTCTTC.